Presented here are 15 T cell receptor beta chains from one specimen sequenced in a study of beta chain features in type 1 diabetes. Findings of the study overall: TCRB CDR3s were moderately but significantly shorter in Type 1 diabetes patients in all four CD4+ subsets.

No antigen is known for these receptors. The authors reverse transcribed all of the isolated RNA, so sequencing captured expressed TCRB transcripts. The method was immunoSEQ multiplex PCR; TCRdb's version includes in-frame clones alone and lacks a portion of them. The data contain approximately 170,000 clones, 63% of them singletons. The sample consisted of naive CD4+ T cells from blood. The source of these receptors is a man under 40 with type 1 diabetes.

This chain joins TRBV10-3 and TRBJ2-7; no firm D call. Germline V gene sequence: CDR1 ENHRY, CDR2 SYGVKD. Trimming removed 2 bases from V and 9 bases from J, with 11 bases in between. The CDR3 consists of 12 residues. The CDR3 region is CAISEELIGQYF. Here the CDR3 DNA reads TGTGCCATCAGTGAGGAGCTGATAGGGCAGTACTTC.

J is TRBJ2-1 and V is TRBV29-1, with 9 bases lining up with TRBD1. J lost 12 bases, V lost 6 bases, and 15 bases had no gene match. Per the germline V gene, CDR1 is SQVTM and CDR2 is ANQGSEA. This CDR3 region has 14 residues. The CDR3 DNA sequence: TGCAGCGTCCGAGGGTCGGGACAGGGCCTAGGGCAGTTCTTC. This codes for CSVRGSGQGLGQFF.

The CDR3 coding sequence is TGTGCCAGCAGCTCCACCACGGGACGGCTCCAAGAGACCCAGTACTTC. Translating it yields CASSSTTGRLQETQYF. J is TRBJ2-5 and V is TRBV5-4, with D perhaps given as TRBD1 or TRBD2 (5 bases each). Germline CDR1 SGHNT, CDR2 YYREEE (reference sequence). V lost 3 bases and J 1 base, leaving 16 bases between the germline ends. CDR3 length: 16 amino acids. Complete variable domain (other parts from reference TRBV5-4 and TRBJ2-5): ETGVTQSPTHLIKTRGQQVTLRCSSQSGHNTVSWYQQALGQGPQFIFQYYREEENGRGNFPPRFSGLQFPNYSSELNVNALELDDSALYLCASSSTTGRLQETQYFGPGTRLLVL.

This CDR3 reads CAWSPRGFTGELFF. CDR3 DNA sequence: TGTGCCTGGAGCCCACGAGGATTCACCGGGGAGCTGTTTTTT. V gene TRBV30 combines with J gene TRBJ2-2; unclear D gene. This CDR3 spans 14 amino acids. Trimming pared 3 bases from V and 4 bases from J, leaving 12 bases between. The germline V gene encodes CDR1 GTSNPN and CDR2 SVGIG (reference sequence).

The V gene is TRBV7-2, the J gene TRBJ2-7; a weak D match, TRBD2 (5 bases). V lost 2 bases to trimming and J lost 5 bases, with 16 bases between them. CDR1 is SGHTA and CDR2 is FQGNSA in the germline V gene. The CDR3 contains 15 residues. CDR3 nucleotides: TGTGCCAGCAGCTTATCAGCCAGCGGCGACCACGAGCAGTACTTC. Protein sequence: CASSLSASGDHEQYF. Drawing the rest from reference TRBV7-2 and TRBJ2-7, the complete variable domain is GAGVSQSPSNKVTEKGKDVELRCDPISGHTALYWYRQSLGQGLEFLIYFQGNSAPDKSGLPSDRFSAERTGGSVSTLTIQRTQQEDSAVYLCASSLSASGDHEQYFGPGTRLTVT.

The V gene is TRBV7-2, the J gene TRBJ2-3; TRBD1 matches at 9 bases. The V segment lost 0 bases and the J segment 4 bases; nucleotides outside the gene matches: 2. The CDR3 has 15 residues. CDR1 is SGHTA and CDR2 is FQGNSA in the germline V gene. CDR3 sequence: CASSLAGTGPDTQYF. CDR3 DNA sequence: TGTGCCAGCAGCTTAGCCGGGACAGGGCCAGATACGCAGTATTTT.

The V call is TRBV2, the J call TRBJ2-5; D is perhaps TRBD1 or TRBD2 (5 bases each). This CDR3 comprises 13 residues. V lost 7 bases and J lost 1, with 10 bases in between. Germline loops: CDR1 SNHLY, CDR2 FYNNEI. The CDR3: CASNGGRQETQYF. CDR3 nucleotides: TGTGCCAGCAATGGGGGTCGCCAAGAGACCCAGTACTTC.

J is TRBJ1-5 and V is TRBV6-1; 7 bases are a match to TRBD1. Germline V gives CDR1 MNHNS, CDR2 SASEGT. The V and J ends lost 2 bases and 5 bases, in that order; junction bases with no gene match: 9. The CDR3 length is 16 residues. The CDR3, as DNA: TGTGCCAGCAGTGAACTGGTGACAGGGAGGGATCAGCCCCAGCATTTT. Translation: CASSELVTGRDQPQHF.

A few counts support this clone. The sample holds other DNA sequences that translate to the same CDR3. The rearrangement links TRBV5-1 to TRBJ1-1; D call uncertain. V lost 0 bases and J 0 bases, leaving 3 bases between the germline ends. The V gene's germline CDR1 is SGHRS and CDR2 YFSETQ. The CDR3 runs to 13 residues. The CDR3 DNA sequence: TGCGCCAGCAGCTTGGTGGTGAACACTGAAGCTTTCTTT. This gives the protein CASSLVVNTEAFF.

This chain joins TRBV30 and TRBJ1-6; D uncertain. V lost 2 bases and J 0 bases, leaving 8 bases between the germline ends. The length of the CDR3 is 15 residues. CDR1 GTSNPN and CDR2 SVGIG come from the germline V gene (reference sequence). The CDR3 protein is CAWSITSSYNSPLHF. DNA of the CDR3: TGTGCCTGGAGTATCACGAGCTCCTATAATTCACCCCTCCACTTT.

This clone came up once. This chain links TRBV4-1 with TRBJ1-6; 9 bases are shared with TRBD1. The CDR3 runs to 18 residues. Germline values: CDR1 MGHRA, CDR2 YSYEKL. The V segment lost 2 bases and the J segment 10 bases; nucleotides outside the gene matches: 15. CDR3 protein: CASSQFPQGDRAQSPLHF. CDR3 coding DNA: TGCGCCAGCAGCCAATTTCCACAAGGGGACAGGGCGCAATCACCCCTCCACTTT.

This chain links TRBV18 with TRBJ2-6; maybe TRBD2 (5 bases). Germline lookup yields CDR1 KGHSH and CDR2 LQKENI. Trimming took off 1 base at V and 2 bases at J, with 12 bases between the two ends. CDR3 size: 17 residues. This CDR3 reads CASSPRVTGTGANVLTF. The CDR3 DNA reads TGTGCCAGCTCACCACGGGTGACGGGGACTGGGGCCAACGTCCTGACTTTC.

In this sample, this clone turned up a few times. The rearrangement joins TRBV12-5 to TRBJ1-2; TRBD1 is a possible D gene (6 bases). V was pared by 5 bases and J by 4 bases, with 11 bases between. In germline, CDR1 is LGHNT, CDR2 FRNRAP. This CDR3 region has 13 residues. CDR3 residues: CASGDTGSYGYTF. The CDR3 DNA follows: TGTGCTAGTGGTGATACAGGGAGCTATGGCTACACCTTC.

The rearrangement links TRBV30 to TRBJ2-3, with TRBD2 matching 8 bases. Germline assignment: CDR1 GTSNPN and CDR2 SVGIG (reference sequence). The CDR3 sequence is 13 residues long. Trimming took 3 bases from V and 1 from J; bases not matched to a gene: 0. CDR3 DNA: TGTGCCTGGAGACTAGCGGGCACAGATACGCAGTATTTT. Its protein is CAWRLAGTDTQYF.

The chain is built from TRBV7-2 and TRBJ2-2, with D perhaps being TRBD1 or TRBD2 (5 bases each). Germline V CDR1 and CDR2: SGHTA, FQGNSA. The CDR3 totals 15 residues. Trimming shortened V by 1 base and J by 4 bases, and 10 bases separated the two germline ends. CDR3 DNA sequence: TGTGCCAGCAGCTTAGGGTCAGGGAGCACCGGGGAGCTGTTTTTT. Translation gives CASSLGSGSTGELFF.